This T cell receptor (beta chain) is drawn from a study of CD8 T cells in Susac syndrome. The CDR3 has 14 amino acids. V gave up 2 bases and J gave up 3 bases, with 11 bases separating them. The germline V gene encodes CDR1 SGHDN and CDR2 FVKESK. RNA was extracted with the RNeasy kit, and a quantity of about 0.45 to 1 ug was reverse transcribed using random hexamers. TCRdb re-derived calls from the immunoSEQ multiplex PCR reads in MiXCR, one entry per CDR3 protein. The repertoire holds 70,000 to 100,000 distinct CDR3 sequences, with 90% to 95% as singletons. Sequences were obtained from CD8+ T cells from PBMCs. This TCR was recovered from a human donor in good health. The rearrangement links TRBV14 to TRBJ2-7; D not resolved. CDR3 in amino acids: CASSQRAGYYEQYF. The CDR3, as DNA: TGTGCCAGCAGCCAACGGGCAGGTTACTACGAGCAGTACTTC.